Given below is one T cell receptor beta chain in context. The antigen is undetermined. Trimming took 8 bases from V and 6 from J; bases not matched to a gene: 7. Germline lookup yields CDR1 SGHVS and CDR2 FQNEAQ. This CDR3 contains 14 residues. Some clones are missing from TCRdb's copy, which holds only in-frame ones; the method was immunoSEQ multiplex PCR. Of 50,000 or so clones detected, roughly 74% appear once; the ten largest clones hold 8.5% to 10%. The record originates from a study of T cell clones after liver transplantation. Study as a whole: Liver transplant recipients had immunosuppression withdrawal attempted within 2 years. Post-transplant blood was tracked for graft-donor-reactive T cell clones identified in a pre-transplant mixed lymphocyte reaction.

Study-wide points: In a couple of subjects, few donor cells limited the measurable donor-reactive repertoire. Compared with third party-reactive sequences, donor-reactive ones declined more, independent of withdrawal success.

The sequence came from a human patient who received a liver transplant. Some of the T cells may derive from the graft donor. This chain joins TRBV7-8 and TRBJ2-5; TRBD2 aligns across 12 bases. Sequenced material: CD4+ T cells from blood, taken approximately 54 months after liver transplant. The CDR3 sequence is CASLTSGGYQTQYF. DNA of the CDR3: TGTGCCAGCCTCACTAGCGGGGGGTATCAGACCCAGTACTTC.